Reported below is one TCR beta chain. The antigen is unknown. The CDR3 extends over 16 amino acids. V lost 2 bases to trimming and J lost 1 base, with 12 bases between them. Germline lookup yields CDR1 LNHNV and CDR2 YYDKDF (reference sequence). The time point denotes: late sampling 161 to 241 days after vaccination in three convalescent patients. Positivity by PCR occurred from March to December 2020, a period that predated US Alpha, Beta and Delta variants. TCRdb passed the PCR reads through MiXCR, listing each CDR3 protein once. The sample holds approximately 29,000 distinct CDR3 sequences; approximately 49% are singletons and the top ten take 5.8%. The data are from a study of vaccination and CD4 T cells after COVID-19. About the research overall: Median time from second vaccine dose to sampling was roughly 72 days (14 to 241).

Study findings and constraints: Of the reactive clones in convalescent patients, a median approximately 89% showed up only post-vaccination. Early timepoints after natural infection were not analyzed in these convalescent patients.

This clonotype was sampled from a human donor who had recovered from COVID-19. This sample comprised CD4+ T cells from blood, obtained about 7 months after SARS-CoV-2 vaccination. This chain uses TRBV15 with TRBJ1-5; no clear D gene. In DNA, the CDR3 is TGTGCCACCAGCAGACCCCTTCAAGAAAGCAATCAGCCCCAGCATTTT. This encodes CATSRPLQESNQPQHF.